These 22 T cell receptor beta chains were sequenced from one sample in a study of long-term antiretroviral therapy in people with HIV. Researchers report immunoSEQ v3.0 was run at survey level. The protocol was immunoSEQ multiplex PCR, while the TCRdb copy is restricted to in-frame clones and leaves out a portion. The sample holds about 19,000 clones; approximately 86% are singletons and the top ten take roughly 10%. The material sequenced was unsorted PBMCs, taken 0.5 years after starting antiretroviral therapy. The receptors originated from a middle-aged man with HIV.

J is TRBJ2-1 and V is TRBV5-1; 9 bases are shared with TRBD2. Trimming cost V 5 bases and J 10 bases; bases outside gene matches: 16. This CDR3 comprises 16 residues. Germline lookup yields CDR1 SGHRS and CDR2 YFSETQ. CDR3 amino acids: CASSNTGTSSLREQFF. The DNA of the CDR3 is TGCGCCAGCAGTAATACCGGGACTAGCTCACTTAGGGAGCAGTTCTTC.

The chain couples TRBV5-1 to TRBJ2-5; 7 bases align to TRBD2. This CDR3 is built from 14 residues. CDR1 and CDR2 from the germline V gene are SGHRS and YFSETQ. The J segment lost 1 base and the V segment lost 4 bases, leaving 4 bases of the junction unmatched. The DNA for the CDR3 is TGCGCCAGCAGCACAGCGGGACTCCAAGAGACCCAGTACTTC. Translating it yields CASSTAGLQETQYF.

This clone showed up just once. The chain joins TRBV5-1 to TRBJ1-6, with 8 bases that match TRBD1. In germline, CDR1 is SGHRS, CDR2 YFSETQ. The CDR3 contains 14 residues. V lost 0 bases and J lost 7; bases outside the gene matches: 0. CDR3 coding DNA: TGCGCCAGCAGCTTGGGACAGGGGAATTCACCCCTCCACTTT. It translates to CASSLGQGNSPLHF.

In this sample, this clone turned up a few times. The genes are TRBV7-9 and TRBJ2-1; 10 positions match TRBD2. Germline lookup yields CDR1 SEHNR and CDR2 FQNEAQ (reference sequence). The V segment lost 3 bases and the J segment 8 bases; nucleotides outside the gene matches: 19. This CDR3 contains 19 residues. This CDR3 reads CASSFGPRTQAGGGDEQFF. Here the CDR3 DNA reads TGTGCCAGCAGCTTCGGCCCCCGCACCCAAGCGGGAGGGGGCGATGAGCAGTTCTTC.

The V and J genes are TRBV28 and TRBJ2-7; 13 nucleotides align to TRBD2. With V trimmed by 8 bases and J by 2 bases, 3 bases remained unmatched. This CDR3 is 14 amino acids long. CDR1 and CDR2 (germline): MDHEN, SYDVKM. The CDR3 here is CASGGLAGTYEQYF. As DNA, the CDR3 is TGTGCCAGCGGGGGACTAGCGGGGACCTACGAGCAGTACTTC. Supplemented by reference TRBV28 and TRBJ2-7, the full variable domain reads DVKVTQSSRYLVKRTGEKVFLECVQDMDHENMFWYRQDPGLGLRLIYFSYDVKMKEKGDIPEGYSVSREKKERFSLILESASTNQTSMYLCASGGLAGTYEQYFGPGTRLTVT.

This rearrangement joins TRBV19 to TRBJ1-3; no firm D call. Deletions cut 5 bases from V and 0 bases from J, with 5 bases between. CDR3 size: 13 residues. CDR1 and CDR2 from the germline V gene are LNHDA and SQIVND (reference sequence). CDR3 nucleotide sequence: TGTGCCAGTAGTGGGAGCTCTGGAAACACCATATATTTT. Translation gives CASSGSSGNTIYF.

The chain combines TRBV4-2 with TRBJ2-3, with 8 bases identical to TRBD2. Germline CDR1 is LGHNA and CDR2 is YNFKEQ. V lost 1 base, J lost 1 base, and 4 bases stayed unmatched. This CDR3 spans 16 amino acids. CDR3 in amino acids: CASSQVRAGGTDTQYF. In nucleotides, the CDR3 is TGTGCCAGCAGCCAAGTTCGAGCGGGGGGCACAGATACGCAGTATTTT.

The chain is built from TRBV27 and TRBJ1-1; tentatively, D is TRBD1 (5 bases). This CDR3 has 15 amino acids. V shed 5 bases and J shed 3 bases, with 16 bases lying between them. The germline CDR1 and CDR2 sequences are MNHEY and SMNVEV (reference sequence). The DNA for the CDR3 is TGTGCCAGCAGTCGGGGCGGATGGGGGGACACTGAAGCTTTCTTT. Its protein product is CASSRGGWGDTEAFF.

This chain connects TRBV5-1 to TRBJ2-5; 8 nucleotides align to TRBD2. Germline lookup yields CDR1 SGHRS and CDR2 YFSETQ. The CDR3 is 15 residues long. Trimming at V came to 2 bases and at J to 7 bases, leaving 10 bases not matched to a gene. In DNA, the CDR3 is TGCGCCAGCAGCTTAGCGGGGGCCCTTCCGGGGACCCAGTACTTC. Translating it yields CASSLAGALPGTQYF.

V and J are TRBV5-8 and TRBJ1-4; the D gene is possibly TRBD1 (5 bases). The germline CDR1 and CDR2 sequences are SGHTS and YDEGEE. The germline V and J ends were trimmed by 4 bases and 8 bases, with 15 bases remaining between them. This CDR3 has 14 amino acids. The CDR3 here is CASSSKGRGEKLFF. In DNA, the CDR3 is TGTGCCAGCAGCAGCAAGGGGCGCGGGGAAAAACTGTTTTTT.

The chain is built from TRBV13 and TRBJ1-5; tentatively, D is TRBD1 (6 bases). The V gene lost 7 bases and the J gene lost 8 bases, with 15 bases spanning the gap. Germline assignment: CDR1 PRHDT and CDR2 FYEKMQ (reference sequence). The length of the CDR3 is 13 residues. DNA of the CDR3: TGTGCCAGCACCCGGGGGCCCGGGAAGCCCCAGCATTTT. Its translation is CASTRGPGKPQHF. Complete variable domain (other parts from reference TRBV13 and TRBJ1-5): AAGVIQSPRHLIKEKRETATLKCYPIPRHDTVYWYQQGPGQDPQFLISFYEKMQSDKGSIPDRFSAQQFSDYHSELNMSSLELGDSALYFCASTRGPGKPQHFGDGTRLSIL.

This chain connects TRBV27 to TRBJ2-2, with D possibly being TRBD2 (5 bases). Looked up from germline, CDR1 is MNHEY and CDR2 is SMNVEV (reference sequence). The CDR3 consists of 15 residues. V was pared by 4 bases and J by 2 bases, with 11 bases between. In DNA, the CDR3 is TGTGCCAGCAGTTCGGGGAGCATCAACACCGGGGAGCTGTTTTTT. Protein: CASSSGSINTGELFF.

This clone was observed once. The chain couples TRBV2 to TRBJ1-2; D uncertain. CDR1 and CDR2 (germline): SNHLY, FYNNEI. The length of the CDR3 is 12 residues. V lost 7 bases, J lost 4 bases, and 10 bases lay in between. The CDR3 reads CASMEGIYGYTF. The CDR3 region has the DNA TGTGCCAGCATGGAGGGAATCTATGGCTACACCTTC.

The rearrangement joins TRBV11-3 to TRBJ2-1, with a tentative D call TRBD1 (5 bases). Between the trimmed V and J ends, which lost 5 bases and 1 base, there was a span of 9 bases. Looked up from germline, CDR1 is SGHNT and CDR2 is YENEEA. CDR3 length equals 14 residues. The CDR3 sequence is CASSPSGSYNEQFF. The CDR3 DNA follows: TGTGCCAGCAGCCCCTCAGGGTCCTACAATGAGCAGTTCTTC.

V usage is TRBV29-1 and J usage is TRBJ1-2, with TRBD1 matching over 8 bases. The trim removed 6 bases at V and 2 bases at J, leaving 20 bases unmatched. Germline CDR1 SQVTM, CDR2 ANQGSEA. This CDR3 has 18 residues. CDR3 amino acids: CSVPGVGAGGDSNYGYTF. The CDR3 DNA reads as TGCAGCGTCCCAGGGGTCGGAGCAGGGGGCGATTCCAACTATGGCTACACCTTC.

The chain recombines TRBV6-5 with TRBJ2-2; D not certain. The germline gives CDR1 MNHEY, CDR2 SVGAGI. Trimming cost V 4 bases and J 3 bases, with 3 bases left between them. This CDR3 is built from 12 residues. DNA of the CDR3: TGTGCCAGCAGTTCGTACACCGGGGAGCTGTTTTTT. Its translation: CASSSYTGELFF.

V is TRBV7-9 and J is TRBJ1-1, with D uncertain. Trimming took 5 bases from V and 0 from J, leaving 16 bases between them. Germline V gene sequence: CDR1 SEHNR, CDR2 FQNEAQ (reference sequence). This CDR3 spans 16 amino acids. CDR3 in amino acids: CASSKKTREVNTEAFF. As DNA, the CDR3 is TGTGCCAGCAGCAAGAAAACACGGGAGGTGAACACTGAAGCTTTCTTT.

This rearrangement joins TRBV2 to TRBJ2-7; the match to TRBD1 covers 7 bases. The V segment lost 6 bases and the J segment 10 bases; nucleotides outside the gene matches: 9. The CDR3 is 12 amino acids. Germline V gene lookup returns CDR1 SNHLY and CDR2 FYNNEI. The CDR3: CASSDRGQLQYF. The CDR3 DNA is TGTGCCAGCAGCGATAGGGGACAGCTACAGTACTTC.

The chain combines TRBV7-2 with TRBJ2-1; D gene unclear. This CDR3 contains 11 residues. The germline gives CDR1 SGHTA, CDR2 FQGNSA. The V end lost 4 bases, the J end lost 15 bases, and 13 bases lay between the germline ends. DNA of the CDR3: TGTGCCAGCAGCTCCCTCCCGACTGTGTTCTTC. Translation gives CASSSLPTVFF.

The chain couples TRBV11-2 to TRBJ2-7, with D tentatively TRBD2 (5 bases). V was shortened by 6 bases and J by 3 bases, with 18 bases between the two germline ends. CDR1 and CDR2 (germline): SGHAT, FQNNGV. The CDR3 extends over 15 amino acids. As DNA, the CDR3 is TGTGCCAGCAGTCCTTCCGGGGTAGTACTCTACGAGCAGTACTTC. This gives the protein CASSPSGVVLYEQYF.

This clone occurred a few times. The rearrangement links TRBV11-2 to TRBJ2-2; a weak D match, TRBD2 (6 bases). This CDR3 has 16 amino acids. V gave up 3 bases and J gave up 1 base, with 12 bases separating them. The germline CDR1 and CDR2 sequences are SGHAT and FQNNGV. CDR3 sequence: CASSFGTPMNTGELFF. For the CDR3, the DNA is TGTGCCAGCAGCTTTGGGACTCCGATGAACACCGGGGAGCTGTTTTTT.

The CDR3 coding sequence is TGTGCCAGCAGTGTAGACACTTTCTCTGGAAACACCATATATTTT. It is translated as CASSVDTFSGNTIYF. The V gene is TRBV6-5, the J gene TRBJ1-3; D remains unclear. Germline V lookup: CDR1 MNHEY, CDR2 SVGAGI. The CDR3 has 15 residues. With 5 bases removed from V and 0 bases from J, the gap between germline ends came to 11 bases.